These 23 T cell receptor beta chains came from one sample sequenced in a study of response to subunit inactivated influenza vaccine. TCRdb reprocessed the RT-PCR reads with MiXCR, giving one entry per CDR3 protein. The sample shows under 500,000 distinct CDR3 sequences, 11% of them seen only once. The sequencing used PBMCs from blood, collected 45 days after vaccination. The receptor set was obtained from a man between 45 and 60 years old who received an inactivated influenza vaccine.

The table lists this clonotype with a few counts. The chain links TRBV10-3 to TRBJ2-3; maybe TRBD2 (5 bases). The CDR3 has 15 amino acids. V lost 6 bases and J lost 6, with 19 bases in between. CDR1 is ENHRY, CDR2 SYGVKD, per germline. CDR3 sequence reads: CAIRNPLAGIDTQYF. CDR3 sequence (DNA): TGTGCCATCAGGAACCCCCTGGCGGGTATTGATACGCAGTATTTT.

This chain connects TRBV5-1 to TRBJ2-7; D may be TRBD1 (6 bases). CDR3 size: 16 residues. In germline, CDR1 is SGHRS, CDR2 YFSETQ. The V end lost 4 bases, the J end lost 0 bases, and 17 bases lay between the germline ends. The CDR3: CASSIIGTPGSYEQYF. In nucleotides, the CDR3 is TGCGCCAGCAGCATAATTGGGACACCCGGCTCCTACGAGCAGTACTTC.

Only a few counts were recorded for this clonotype. This chain links TRBV5-1 with TRBJ2-1, with TRBD2 identical over 9 bases. The CDR3 loop spans 15 amino acids. Germline V gene data show CDR1 as SGHRS and CDR2 as YFSETQ. V shed 0 bases and J 5 bases; nucleotides not matched to a gene: 3. The CDR3 DNA reads as TGCGCCAGCAGCTTGGGGGCGGGGGGGCACAATGAGCAGTTCTTC. It yields the protein CASSLGAGGHNEQFF. Full variable domain (remainder filled in from reference TRBV5-1 and TRBJ2-1): KAGVTQTPRYLIKTRGQQVTLSCSPISGHRSVSWYQQTPGQGLQFLFEYFSETQRNKGNFPGRFSGRQFSNSRSEMNVSTLELGDSALYLCASSLGAGGHNEQFFGPGTRLTVL.

There are a few counts of this clonotype. This chain uses TRBV7-2 with TRBJ2-3; D gene unclear. Germline lookup yields CDR1 SGHTA and CDR2 FQGNSA. The CDR3 sequence is 16 residues long. Trimming shortened V by 1 base and J by 11 bases, and 22 bases separated the two germline ends. Here the CDR3 reads CASSLGVLNTGSKQYF. The DNA of the CDR3 is TGTGCCAGCAGCTTAGGTGTCCTCAATACCGGGTCAAAGCAGTATTTT.

The genes are TRBV20-1 and TRBJ2-7, with 14 bases fitting TRBD2. Germline CDR1 is DFQATT and CDR2 is SNEGSKA (reference sequence). The CDR3 runs to 14 residues. Losses at the gene ends were 6 bases for V and 7 bases for J; bases not matched to a gene: 8. CDR3 bases: TGCAGTGCGCGGACTAGCGGGAGGCCGGTTGAGCAGTACTTC. Translating gives CSARTSGRPVEQYF.

This rearrangement joins TRBV28 to TRBJ2-7, with 8 bases identical to TRBD2. This CDR3 has 15 amino acids. Germline V gene lookup returns CDR1 MDHEN and CDR2 SYDVKM. V was clipped by 5 bases and J by 1 base; unmatched bases: 7. CDR3 region: CASSPSGTRSYEQYF. As DNA, the CDR3 is TGTGCCAGCAGTCCGTCCGGGACTAGGTCCTACGAGCAGTACTTC.

The V gene is TRBV11-1, the J gene TRBJ2-1, with 14 bases fitting TRBD2. Germline V CDR1 and CDR2: SGHAT, FQDESV (reference sequence). Germline trimming cut 4 bases from V and 8 bases from J; bases unmatched to any gene: 7. The CDR3 is 16 amino acids. DNA for the CDR3: TGTGCCAGCAGCTATACCGGGACTAGCGGGAGTGATGAGCAGTTCTTC. Protein product: CASSYTGTSGSDEQFF. Looking up the rest from reference TRBV11-1 and TRBJ2-1 gives the full variable domain: EAEVAQSPRYKITEKSQAVAFWCDPISGHATLYWYRQILGQGPELLVQFQDESVVDDSQLPKDRFSAERLKGVDSTLKIQPAELGDSAMYLCASSYTGTSGSDEQFFGPGTRLTVL.

In this sample, this clonotype turned up many times. The chain uses TRBV6-5 and TRBJ2-3; D is unclear. Germline loops: CDR1 MNHEY, CDR2 SVGAGI. This CDR3 has 12 amino acids. Trimming removed 4 bases from V and 9 bases from J, with 11 bases in between. CDR3: CASSSVGETQYF. Written as DNA, the CDR3 is TGTGCCAGCAGTTCCGTCGGAGAAACGCAGTATTTT.

The chain combines TRBV7-2 with TRBJ2-3; TRBD2 agrees at 14 bases. In germline, CDR1 is SGHTA, CDR2 FQGNSA. The J segment lost 9 bases and the V segment lost 7 bases, leaving 15 bases of the junction unmatched. The CDR3 sequence is 17 residues long. The CDR3 reads CASTPTGLAGGVVTQYF. The CDR3 DNA sequence: TGTGCCAGCACCCCCACCGGACTAGCGGGAGGAGTGGTCACGCAGTATTTT.

This clonotype was detected a few times. The chain links TRBV9 to TRBJ2-3, with TRBD2 identical over 10 bases. The CDR3 has 17 amino acids. The J segment lost 2 bases and the V segment lost 0 bases, leaving 6 bases of the junction unmatched. CDR1 is SGDLS, CDR2 YYNGEE, per germline. This CDR3 is CASSVGLSGRATDTQYF. CDR3 nucleotides: TGTGCCAGCAGCGTAGGCTTAAGCGGGAGGGCCACAGATACGCAGTATTTT.

The chain recombines TRBV6-2 or TRBV6-3 with TRBJ1-5; TRBD1 is a possible D gene (5 bases). Trimming left V 3 bases short and J 6 bases short, with 15 bases between. The CDR3 runs to 15 residues. Germline values: CDR1 MNHEY, CDR2 SVGEGT. The CDR3 region is CASSYVAGLIQPQHF. As DNA, the CDR3 is TGTGCCAGCAGTTATGTGGCAGGGCTTATTCAGCCCCAGCATTTT.

This clonotype has more than one count but fewer than ten. The rearrangement uses TRBV29-1 and TRBJ2-1, with 7 nucleotides matching TRBD1. Looked up from germline, CDR1 is SQVTM and CDR2 is ANQGSEA. Trimming at V came to 3 bases and at J to 9 bases, leaving 2 bases not matched to a gene. The CDR3 spans 11 residues. Here the CDR3 DNA reads TGCAGCGTTGATCCAGGGGGTGAGCAGTTCTTC. Translation: CSVDPGGEQFF.

The J gene is TRBJ2-4, the V gene TRBV14; 7 bases fit TRBD2. The CDR3 is 15 residues long. Per germline, CDR1 SGHDN and CDR2 FVKESK. The V segment lost 6 bases and the J segment 6 bases; nucleotides outside the gene matches: 11. Written as DNA, the CDR3 is TGTGCCAGCAGTCAGACTAGCTTTATCCCAAACATTCAGTACTTC. Residues: CASSQTSFIPNIQYF.

V and J are TRBV3-1 and TRBJ2-1, with TRBD1 as a possible D gene (6 bases). The V gene lost 1 base and the J gene lost 3 bases, with 10 bases spanning the gap. The CDR3 consists of 15 residues. Germline V gene lookup returns CDR1 LGHDT and CDR2 YNNKEL (reference sequence). The CDR3 sequence: CASSQANRDYNEQFF. The CDR3 DNA reads TGTGCCAGCAGCCAAGCCAACAGGGACTACAATGAGCAGTTCTTC.

This clonotype was seen many times. The rearrangement joins TRBV4-3 to TRBJ1-1; D gene uncertain. This CDR3 has 14 residues. V shed 2 bases and J shed 5 bases, with 12 bases lying between them. Germline V gene lookup returns CDR1 LGHNA and CDR2 YSLEER. The CDR3 DNA follows: TGCGCCAGCAGCCAATCGCGGCTAACAACTGAAGCTTTCTTT. Protein sequence: CASSQSRLTTEAFF.

This clonotype was seen a handful of times. The chain employs TRBV12-3 or TRBV12-4 and TRBJ2-5; D may be TRBD1 (5 bases). V lost 5 bases and J 9 bases, leaving 10 bases between the germline ends. CDR3 size: 11 residues. This CDR3 is CASSRLGAQYF. The CDR3 bases are TGTGCCAGCAGTCGCTTAGGGGCCCAGTACTTC.

This clonotype turned up a few times. V gene TRBV20-1 combines with J gene TRBJ1-6; D ambiguous. Trimming stripped 0 bases from V and 9 bases from J, with 15 bases between. The CDR3 runs 15 residues. Germline CDR1 reads DFQATT; CDR2 reads SNEGSKA (reference sequence). The CDR3 protein is CSAREKSSFGSPLHF. CDR3 in DNA: TGCAGTGCTAGAGAAAAAAGTTCTTTTGGTTCACCCCTCCACTTT.

The chain is built from TRBV20-1 and TRBJ2-2; D possibly corresponds to TRBD1 (6 bases). Trimming stripped 6 bases from V and 1 base from J, with 12 bases between. The CDR3 runs 14 residues. The germline V gene has CDR1 DFQATT and CDR2 SNEGSKA (reference sequence). The CDR3 spells CSAAGTQNTGELFF. The CDR3 DNA sequence: TGCAGTGCGGCCGGGACACAGAACACCGGGGAGCTGTTTTTT.

This clonotype was found a few times. This chain uses TRBV20-1 with TRBJ2-5, with TRBD2 matching 12 bases. The CDR3 is 18 amino acids. Germline V gene lookup returns CDR1 DFQATT and CDR2 SNEGSKA (reference sequence). V gave up 0 bases and J gave up 5 bases; unmatched junction bases: 13. CDR3 nucleotides: TGCAGTGCTAGAGACCCCAAGGCTAGCGGGAGGGCCCGGGAGACCCAGTACTTC. This gives the protein CSARDPKASGRARETQYF.

This sequence joins TRBV29-1 and TRBJ2-7; TRBD1 matches at 10 bases. This CDR3 is built from 15 residues. The germline CDR1 and CDR2 sequences are SQVTM and ANQGSEA. The V gene end was trimmed by 5 bases and the J gene end by 6 bases; junction bases not matched to a gene: 13. In DNA form, the CDR3 reads TGCAGCGTTAACGATCCCGGGACAGGGGACTCCGAGCAGTACTTC. This translates into CSVNDPGTGDSEQYF.

The table lists this clonotype with a few counts. The chain couples TRBV28 to TRBJ2-1, with D maybe TRBD1 (5 bases). Trimming took off 5 bases at V and 4 bases at J, with 24 bases between the two ends. CDR3 size: 18 residues. Germline CDR1 and CDR2: MDHEN and SYDVKM. The CDR3 sequence: CASSTPTPKGRYYNEQFF. DNA for the CDR3: TGTGCCAGCAGTACACCTACCCCTAAGGGGCGATATTACAATGAGCAGTTCTTC. The full variable domain, rest sourced from reference TRBV28 and TRBJ2-1, is DVKVTQSSRYLVKRTGEKVFLECVQDMDHENMFWYRQDPGLGLRLIYFSYDVKMKEKGDIPEGYSVSREKKERFSLILESASTNQTSMYLCASSTPTPKGRYYNEQFFGPGTRLTVL.

This clonotype has a count of ten or more. V usage is TRBV15 and J usage is TRBJ2-7; D ambiguous. CDR3 length equals 13 residues. Per germline, CDR1 LNHNV and CDR2 YYDKDF (reference sequence). Trimming cost V 4 bases and J 4 bases, with 11 bases left between them. The chain's CDR3 is CATSTALGYEQYF. The CDR3 region has the DNA TGTGCCACCAGCACAGCTTTGGGATACGAGCAGTACTTC.

The chain couples TRBV4-3 to TRBJ2-1; 12 nucleotides align to TRBD2. Germline V gene sequence: CDR1 LGHNA, CDR2 YSLEER. The CDR3 extends over 19 amino acids. The trim removed 0 bases at V and 0 bases at J, leaving 6 bases unmatched. CDR3 sequence (DNA): TGCGCCAGCAGCCAAGATTGGACTAGCGGGACGAGCTCCTACAATGAGCAGTTCTTC. Encoded protein: CASSQDWTSGTSSYNEQFF.